Each of the 8 T cell receptor beta chains below was sequenced from the same sample in a study of T cell changes during pregnancy in multiple sclerosis. The assay was immunoSEQ multiplex PCR, and TCRdb's table has in-frame clones only and misses some. Of more than 30,000 clones listed, 85% to 95% are singletons. Sample: PBMCs (not recorded whether the cells were cultured). These receptors all come from a female donor with multiple sclerosis, enrolled in a pregnancy study.

V usage is TRBV7-9 and J usage is TRBJ2-1, with D perhaps TRBD1 or TRBD2 (5 bases each). Germline V gives CDR1 SEHNR, CDR2 FQNEAQ (reference sequence). The CDR3 spans 16 residues. With 5 bases removed from V and 3 bases from J, the gap between germline ends came to 17 bases. The CDR3, as DNA: TGTGCCAGCAGCGACGATGGGGGTTTGAGCTACAATGAGCAGTTCTTC. The encoded protein is CASSDDGGLSYNEQFF. Full variable domain (rest looked up from reference TRBV7-9 and TRBJ2-1): DTGVSQNPRHKITKRGQNVTFRCDPISEHNRLYWYRQTLGQGPEFLTYFQNEAQLEKSRLLSDRFSAERPKGSFSTLEIQRTEQGDSAMYLCASSDDGGLSYNEQFFGPGTRLTVL.

CDR3 amino acids: CASRQGQGYEQYF. The CDR3 nucleotides are TGTGCCAGCAGACAGGGACAGGGGTACGAGCAGTACTTC. The J gene is TRBJ2-7, the V gene TRBV5-4; 10 bases fit TRBD1. The V gene end was trimmed by 5 bases and the J gene end by 4 bases; junction bases not matched to a gene: 3. Germline V gene lookup returns CDR1 SGHNT and CDR2 YYREEE (reference sequence). This CDR3 region has 13 residues.

The chain carries TRBV6-5 and TRBJ1-1; the D is unclear. This CDR3 is built from 13 residues. Looked up from germline, CDR1 is MNHEY and CDR2 is SVGAGI. Trimming stripped 7 bases from V and 1 base from J, with 10 bases between. In nucleotides, the CDR3 is TGTGCCAGCAACCGACTGAAGAACACTGAAGCTTTCTTT. Translating gives CASNRLKNTEAFF.

The table lists this clone with a count of one. This chain uses TRBV4-3 with TRBJ1-4; D is unclear. Per germline, CDR1 LGHNA and CDR2 YSLEER. The CDR3 sequence is 14 residues long. Trimming pared 1 base from V and 7 bases from J, leaving 10 bases between. CDR3 sequence reads: CASSQGLRGEKLFF. Written as DNA, the CDR3 is TGCGCCAGCAGCCAAGGCCTAAGAGGTGAAAAACTGTTTTTT.

V gene TRBV5-6 combines with J gene TRBJ2-5; D not resolved. V was clipped by 5 bases and J by 5 bases, with 16 bases between them. Germline V CDR1 and CDR2: SGHDT, YYEEEE. The CDR3 has 14 amino acids. CDR3 DNA: TGTGCCAGCAGACGTGAGGACCCCGGGGAGACCCAGTACTTC. This gives the protein CASRREDPGETQYF.

The chain uses TRBV5-6 and TRBJ1-1; no firm D call. CDR1 is SGHDT and CDR2 is YYEEEE in the germline V gene. The CDR3 extends over 14 amino acids. Between the trimmed V and J ends, which lost 0 bases and 8 bases, there was a span of 14 bases. CDR3 amino acids: CASSLDTEGYEAFF. The CDR3 DNA reads as TGTGCCAGCAGCTTGGACACGGAAGGCTACGAAGCTTTCTTT.

This clone was picked up one time. This chain connects TRBV5-4 to TRBJ2-1; the match to TRBD2 covers 9 bases. CDR1 is SGHNT, CDR2 YYREEE, per germline (reference sequence). CDR3 length: 15 residues. The ends lost 3 bases at V and 3 bases at J; junction bases unmatched: 4. The CDR3 loop is CASSSRLADYNEQFF. In DNA, the CDR3 is TGTGCCAGCAGCTCAAGACTAGCGGACTACAATGAGCAGTTCTTC.

The chain joins TRBV19 to TRBJ1-5; D perhaps matches TRBD1 (5 bases). V gave up 4 bases and J gave up 4 bases, with 20 bases separating them. Per the germline V gene, CDR1 is LNHDA and CDR2 is SQIVND (reference sequence). This CDR3 contains 17 residues. The DNA for the CDR3 is TGTGCCAGTAGTAACCACCTGGACACTTTTGGAAATCAGCCCCAGCATTTT. It is translated as CASSNHLDTFGNQPQHF.